Included here is one T cell receptor beta chain sequence, with context. What it recognizes is unknown. The data belong to a study of beta chain features in type 1 diabetes. Study-wide points: Within each of all four CD4+ subsets, Type 1 diabetes patients had TCRB CDR3s that were moderately but significantly shorter. More deletions and fewer insertions at VDJ junctions were found in patients with type 1 diabetes. For patients, the naive, central memory and Treg TCRB repertoires appeared more alike than for healthy donors.

V dropped 0 bases and J dropped 6; count of bases not matched to a gene: 4. The CDR3 runs 15 residues. CDR1 SGHNT and CDR2 YYREEE come from the germline V gene (reference sequence). As every portion of the isolated RNA was reverse transcribed, the sequencing read expressed TCRB transcripts. TCRdb's copy holds only in-frame clones and misses some; the assay was immunoSEQ multiplex PCR. The sample comprises 130,000 or so clones, 15% to 20% of which are singletons, and approximately 2.5% rests with the top ten. V and J are TRBV5-4 and TRBJ2-1; TRBD2 aligns across 9 bases. Material: central memory CD4+ T cells from blood. The TCR sequence derives from a man in his late teens or twenties with type 1 diabetes. The CDR3 DNA reads TGTGCCAGCAGCTTGGTTCTAGCGGGGTTCAATGAGCAGTTCTTC. It encodes CASSLVLAGFNEQFF.